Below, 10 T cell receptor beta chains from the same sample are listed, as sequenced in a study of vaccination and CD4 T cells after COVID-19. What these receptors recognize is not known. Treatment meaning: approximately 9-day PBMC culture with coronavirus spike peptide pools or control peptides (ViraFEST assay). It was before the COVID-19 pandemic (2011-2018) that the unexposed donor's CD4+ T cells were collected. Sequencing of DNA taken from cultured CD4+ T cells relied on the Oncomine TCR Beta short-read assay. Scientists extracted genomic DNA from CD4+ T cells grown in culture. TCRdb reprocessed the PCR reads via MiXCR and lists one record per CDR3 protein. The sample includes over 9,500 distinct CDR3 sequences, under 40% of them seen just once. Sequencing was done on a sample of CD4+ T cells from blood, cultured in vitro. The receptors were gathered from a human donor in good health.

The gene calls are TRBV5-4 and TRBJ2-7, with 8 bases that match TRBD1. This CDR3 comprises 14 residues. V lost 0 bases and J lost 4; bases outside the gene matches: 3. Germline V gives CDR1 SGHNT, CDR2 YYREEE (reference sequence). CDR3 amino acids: CASSLGQGRYEQYF. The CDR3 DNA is TGTGCCAGCAGCTTGGGACAGGGGAGGTACGAGCAGTACTTC.

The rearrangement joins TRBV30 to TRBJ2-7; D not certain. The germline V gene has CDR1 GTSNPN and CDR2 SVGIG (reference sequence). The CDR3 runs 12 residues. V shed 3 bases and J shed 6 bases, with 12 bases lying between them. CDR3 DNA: TGTGCCTGGAGCTTGACCTTGGGCGAGCAGTACTTC. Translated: CAWSLTLGEQYF.

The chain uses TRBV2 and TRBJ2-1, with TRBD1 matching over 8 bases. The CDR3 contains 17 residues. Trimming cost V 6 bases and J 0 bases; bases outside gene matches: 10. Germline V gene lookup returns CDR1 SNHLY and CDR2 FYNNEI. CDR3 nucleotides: TGTGCCAGCAGGGAGAGGACAGGGCCTAGCTCCTACAATGAGCAGTTCTTC. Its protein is CASRERTGPSSYNEQFF.

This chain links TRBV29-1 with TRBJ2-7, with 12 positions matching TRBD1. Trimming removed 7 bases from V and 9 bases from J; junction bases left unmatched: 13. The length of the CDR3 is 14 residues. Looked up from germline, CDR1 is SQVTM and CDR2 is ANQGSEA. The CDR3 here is CSASGQGAPAGQYF. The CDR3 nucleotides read TGCAGCGCCTCGGGACAGGGGGCCCCAGCAGGGCAGTACTTC.

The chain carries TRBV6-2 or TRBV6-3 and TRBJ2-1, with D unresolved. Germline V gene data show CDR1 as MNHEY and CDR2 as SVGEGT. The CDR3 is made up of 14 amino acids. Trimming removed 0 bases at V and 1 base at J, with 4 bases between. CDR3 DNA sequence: TGTGCCAGCAGTTACTCGACATCCTACAATGAGCAGTTCTTC. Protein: CASSYSTSYNEQFF.

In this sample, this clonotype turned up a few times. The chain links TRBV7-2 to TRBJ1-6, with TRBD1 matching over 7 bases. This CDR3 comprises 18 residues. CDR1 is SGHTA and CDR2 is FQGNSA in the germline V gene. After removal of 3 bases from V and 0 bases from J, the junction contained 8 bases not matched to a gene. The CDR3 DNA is TGTGCCAGCAGCTTCCACCCGGGACAGAGCTCCTATAATTCACCCCTCCACTTT. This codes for CASSFHPGQSSYNSPLHF.

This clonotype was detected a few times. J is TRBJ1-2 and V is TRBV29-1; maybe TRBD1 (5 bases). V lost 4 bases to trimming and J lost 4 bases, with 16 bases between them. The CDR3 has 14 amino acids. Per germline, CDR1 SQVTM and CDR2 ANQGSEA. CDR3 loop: CSVGLGQGLYGYTF. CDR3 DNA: TGCAGCGTTGGCTTAGGCCAGGGACTCTATGGCTACACCTTC. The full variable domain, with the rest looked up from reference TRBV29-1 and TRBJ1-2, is SAVISQKPSRDICQRGTSLTIQCQVDSQVTMMFWYRQQPGQSLTLIATANQGSEATYESGFVIDKFPISRPNLTFSTLTVSNMSPEDSSIYLCSVGLGQGLYGYTFGSGTRLTVV.

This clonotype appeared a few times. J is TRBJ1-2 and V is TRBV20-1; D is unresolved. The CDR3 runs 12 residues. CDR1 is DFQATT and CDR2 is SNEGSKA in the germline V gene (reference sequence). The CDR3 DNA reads TGCAGCGGAGGGAGGATCCTCTATGGCTACACCTTC. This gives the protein CSGGRILYGYTF.

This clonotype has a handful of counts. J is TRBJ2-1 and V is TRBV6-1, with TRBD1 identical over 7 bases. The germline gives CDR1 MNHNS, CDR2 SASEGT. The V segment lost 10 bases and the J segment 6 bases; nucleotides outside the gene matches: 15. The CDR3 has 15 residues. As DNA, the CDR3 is TGTGCCACAACCCAGAAGCCAGAGGGGGCCAATGAGCAGTTCTTC. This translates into CATTQKPEGANEQFF.

CDR3 sequence (DNA): TGCGCCAGCAGACCGGGTATACCGGACACTGAAGCTTTCTTT. Translating gives CASRPGIPDTEAFF. This chain joins TRBV5-1 and TRBJ1-1; D not resolved. Looked up from germline, CDR1 is SGHRS and CDR2 is YFSETQ. Trimming removed 5 bases at V and 3 bases at J, with 14 bases between. CDR3 length equals 14 residues.